A selection of T cell receptor beta chains follows, all from one sample in a study of T cell responses to AZD1222 COVID-19 vaccine. Measured with immunoSEQ multiplex PCR; TCRdb has only the in-frame clones, and not every one. The sample comprises around 140,000 clones, roughly 89% of which are singletons, and 7.5% to 8% rests with the top ten. Sample: peripheral blood, taken 28 days after the second dose of the MenACWY control vaccine. Receptors originate from an adult who received the MenACWY meningococcal vaccine as a control. The CDR3 runs from the conserved cysteine through the conserved F or W. A D gene is named only where the DNA matches it firmly. Some rows mark clone size as missing; the rest say once, few, many or name a class of expanded clone.

j_gene | d_gene | v_gene | abundance | CDR3nt | CDR3aa
TRBJ2-2 | TRBD2 | TRBV5-1 | NA | TGCGCCAGCAGCTTGTTGGCTAGCGGGTCTCTCACCGGGGAGCTGTTTTTT | CASSLLASGSLTGELFF
TRBJ2-2 | NA | TRBV2 | NA | TGTGCCAGCAGGGCAACAGTGAGCACCGGGGAGCTGTTTTTT | CASRATVSTGELFF
TRBJ2-7 | TRBD2 | TRBV5-8 | once | TGTGCCAGCAGCTCTCGGGGGGAGGGCCGCTCCTACGAGCAGTACTTC | CASSSRGEGRSYEQYF
TRBJ2-7 | TRBD1 | TRBV27 | few | TGTGCCAGCAGTCTACGGACAGGGGAATTACCCTACGAGCAGTACTTC | CASSLRTGELPYEQYF
TRBJ1-5 | NA | TRBV28 | NA | TGTGCCAGCAGTTTGTGGTCTGGACACGGGGGCAATCAGCCCCAGCATTTT | CASSLWSGHGGNQPQHF
TRBJ2-1 | NA | TRBV30 | once | TGTGCCTGGAACAAGTTGGACAGAAAAGACAATGAGCAGTTCTTC | CAWNKLDRKDNEQFF
TRBJ2-1 | TRBD2 | TRBV18 | NA | TGTGCCAGCTCACCGGGACTAGCGGGTGAGCAGTTCTTC | CASSPGLAGEQFF
TRBJ1-5 | TRBD1 | TRBV19 | NA | TGTGCCACCCGGGACAGGGGGCAGGGCAATCAGCCCCAGCATTTT | CATRDRGQGNQPQHF
TRBJ2-5 | NA | TRBV7-9 | few | TGTGCCAGCAGCCCCCAGGGTCAGAAGACCCAGTACTTC | CASSPQGQKTQYF
TRBJ2-5 | NA | TRBV7-8 | once | TGTGCCAGCAGCTTAGACGGACCCTTTCAAGAGACCCAGTACTTC | CASSLDGPFQETQYF
TRBJ2-7 | NA | TRBV5-6 | NA | TGTGCCAGCAGCTTGTGGCGGAGAAGCTACGAGCAGTACTTC | CASSLWRRSYEQYF
TRBJ2-1 | NA | TRBV5-4 | NA | TGTGCCAGCAGCCTGGCAAACGGCTTGGATGAGCAGTTCTTC | CASSLANGLDEQFF
TRBJ1-2 | TRBD1 | TRBV5-6 | NA | TGTGCCAGCAGCTCGACAGGGGGCCATGGCTACACCTTC | CASSSTGGHGYTF
TRBJ2-4 | NA | TRBV2 | NA | TGTGCCAGCAGTGAACCGACGGTAGCCAAAAACATTCAGTACTTC | CASSEPTVAKNIQYF
TRBJ1-4 | TRBD1 | TRBV5-1 | once | TGCGCCAGCAGCATAGGACAGGGTAATGAAAAACTGTTTTTT | CASSIGQGNEKLFF
TRBJ2-5 | TRBD2 | TRBV5-1 | NA | TGCGCCAGCAGCTTTCGGACTAGCGGCGCGGCAGAGACCCAGTACTTC | CASSFRTSGAAETQYF
TRBJ1-1 | TRBD1 | TRBV6-5 | NA | TGTGCCAGCAGTTCGGTCGGACAGGAGGGCCGTGAAGCTTTCTTT | CASSSVGQEGREAFF
TRBJ1-2 | NA | TRBV6-1 | NA | TGTGCCAGCAGTGAATGGTGGGGGTTTGGCTACACCTTC | CASSEWWGFGYTF
TRBJ2-5 | NA | TRBV14 | NA | TGTGCCAGCCACGGACGGGAAGAGACCCAGTACTTC | CASHGREETQYF
TRBJ2-5 | TRBD1 | TRBV7-2 | NA | TGTGCCAGCAGCGCGGGCCCGGGACAGGGCCAAGAGACCCAGTACTTC | CASSAGPGQGQETQYF
TRBJ1-5 | NA | TRBV3-1/TRBV3-2 | NA | TGTGCCAGCAGCCAAGTCTTTAGCAATCAGCCCCAGCATTTT | CASSQVFSNQPQHF
TRBJ2-7 | TRBD1 | TRBV2 | NA | TGTGCCAGCACTCCGGACAGGGGGCTCATCGAGCAGTACTTC | CASTPDRGLIEQYF
TRBJ2-2 | TRBD1 | TRBV4-3 | NA | TGCGCCAGCAGCCAAGGACAGGGTAGTTTTGAGGAGCTGTTTTTT | CASSQGQGSFEELFF
TRBJ2-5 | NA | TRBV3-1/TRBV3-2 | NA | TGTGCCAGCAGCCAAGGTCGGGGGCAAGAGACCCAGTACTTC | CASSQGRGQETQYF
TRBJ2-3 | TRBD2 | TRBV5-1 | NA | TGCGCCAGCAGCTTGGGACTAGCGCCTACAGATACGCAGTATTTT | CASSLGLAPTDTQYF
TRBJ2-4 | NA | TRBV2 | NA | TGTGCCAGCAGCGTATCTTCTGAAGCCAAAAACATTCAGTACTTC | CASSVSSEAKNIQYF
TRBJ1-1 | TRBD1 | TRBV5-1 | NA | TGCGCCAGCAGCGACAGGGTAAGGATGACCGAAGCTTTCTTT | CASSDRVRMTEAFF
TRBJ2-7 | NA | TRBV11-2 | NA | TGTGCCAGCAGCTTAGAGTACAGGCCCTCACTCTACGAGCAGTACTTC | CASSLEYRPSLYEQYF
TRBJ2-7 | TRBD1 | TRBV7-2 | NA | TGTGCCAGCAGCTCAGGACAGGGCAGGTCCTACGAGCAGTACTTC | CASSSGQGRSYEQYF
TRBJ1-1 | TRBD1 | TRBV11-2 | once | TGTGCCAGCAGCCGTACAGGGGATGGAGCTGAAGCTTTCTTT | CASSRTGDGAEAFF
TRBJ1-1 | TRBD1 | TRBV28 | NA | TGTGCCAGCAGTTCGGGACAGGGGTTCACTGAAGCTTTCTTT | CASSSGQGFTEAFF
TRBJ1-4 | NA | TRBV6-6 | NA | TGTGCCAGCGCCCGTGGAGGGTCGACTAATGAAAAACTGTTTTTT | CASARGGSTNEKLFF
TRBJ2-1 | TRBD2 | TRBV7-9 | NA | TGTGCCAGCAGCACGACTAGCGGGGGGGCCAATGAGCAGTTCTTC | CASSTTSGGANEQFF
TRBJ2-7 | NA | TRBV6-5 | NA | TGTGCCACCCGCAACACAGGAGTCTTGGTCGAGCAGTACTTC | CATRNTGVLVEQYF
TRBJ1-2 | TRBD1 | TRBV7-2 | once | TGTGCCAGCAGCTTTTACAGGGGGCGTCAGGGCTACACCTTC | CASSFYRGRQGYTF
TRBJ1-1 | NA | TRBV28 | once | TGTGCCAGCAGTTTGGAAACTGAAGCTTTCTTT | CASSLETEAFF
TRBJ2-5 | NA | TRBV7-3 | NA | TGTGCCAGCAGCAAATGGGGACCCCAAGAGACCCAGTACTTC | CASSKWGPQETQYF
TRBJ2-3 | NA | TRBV30 | NA | TGTGCCTGGAAAACGGTGGGGGAATGGGCAGATACGCAGTATTTT | CAWKTVGEWADTQYF